The 17 T cell receptor beta chains listed next were all sequenced from one sample in a study of blood T cell repertoires in COVID-19. Clones were sequenced by immunoSEQ multiplex PCR, and TCRdb holds only the in-frame ones, with some missing. The repertoire has about 670,000 clones, 70% to 90% of them found once; the top ten carry 0.2% to 0.3%. Sequences were obtained from peripheral blood. The receptors shown here come from a woman younger than 35 with acute or convalescent COVID-19.

The V and J genes are TRBV4-1 and TRBJ1-2; 7 bases agree with TRBD1. Losses at the gene ends were 3 bases for V and 4 bases for J; bases not matched to a gene: 8. The germline V gene has CDR1 MGHRA and CDR2 YSYEKL. The CDR3 totals 15 residues. In DNA form, the CDR3 reads TGCGCCAGCAGCCAGCCGGGACAGACAATCTATGGCTACACCTTC. Residues: CASSQPGQTIYGYTF.

V usage is TRBV2 and J usage is TRBJ1-2; the D is unclear. The V and J ends lost 6 bases and 5 bases respectively, with 10 bases between them. Germline lookup yields CDR1 SNHLY and CDR2 FYNNEI. CDR3 length equals 12 residues. This CDR3 is CASRAWEYGYTF. The DNA for the CDR3 is TGTGCCAGCAGGGCGTGGGAGTATGGCTACACCTTC. The entire variable domain, with the rest obtained from reference TRBV2 and TRBJ1-2, is as follows: EPEVTQTPSHQVTQMGQEVILRCVPISNHLYFYWYRQILGQKVEFLVSFYNNEISEKSEIFDDQFSVERPDGSNFTLKIRSTKLEDSAMYFCASRAWEYGYTFGSGTRLTVV.

The chain recombines TRBV29-1 with TRBJ2-5; D possibly corresponds to TRBD2 (5 bases). This CDR3 is 13 amino acids long. Germline V gives CDR1 SQVTM, CDR2 ANQGSEA. V was clipped by 4 bases and J by 5 bases, with 14 bases between them. CDR3 nucleotides: TGCAGCGTTGCGGACTGGCCCGGGGAGACCCAGTACTTC. This codes for CSVADWPGETQYF. The full variable domain, with the rest looked up from reference TRBV29-1 and TRBJ2-5, is SAVISQKPSRDICQRGTSLTIQCQVDSQVTMMFWYRQQPGQSLTLIATANQGSEATYESGFVIDKFPISRPNLTFSTLTVSNMSPEDSSIYLCSVADWPGETQYFGPGTRLLVL.

The chain uses TRBV7-6 and TRBJ1-4, with a possible D match to TRBD1 (5 bases). There are 14 residues in the CDR3. V was cut by 7 bases and J by 8 bases, with 17 bases left in between. The V gene's germline CDR1 is SGHVS and CDR2 FNYEAQ. CDR3 loop: CASTPSTAGEKLFF. CDR3 nucleotide sequence: TGTGCCAGCACCCCGTCGACGGCAGGGGAAAAACTGTTTTTT.

This rearrangement joins TRBV5-1 to TRBJ2-7; 7 nucleotides align to TRBD1. Germline-derived CDR1 and CDR2 are SGHRS and YFSETQ. The length of the CDR3 is 12 residues. V lost 6 bases to trimming and J lost 7 bases; unmatched junction nucleotides: 7. The CDR3 coding sequence is TGCGCCAGCACCCGAACAGGGGATGAGCAGTACTTC. The encoded protein is CASTRTGDEQYF.

The rearrangement joins TRBV30 to TRBJ1-1; 9 bases are a match to TRBD1. Looked up from germline, CDR1 is GTSNPN and CDR2 is SVGIG (reference sequence). V lost 5 bases, J lost 7 bases, and 5 bases stayed unmatched. The CDR3 is 12 amino acids. CDR3: CAWGGDRVEAFF. CDR3 sequence (DNA): TGTGCCTGGGGTGGGGACAGGGTTGAAGCTTTCTTT. The variable domain in full, with the rest retrieved from reference TRBV30 and TRBJ1-1, is SQTIHQWPATLVQPVGSPLSLECTVEGTSNPNLYWYRQAAGRGLQLLFYSVGIGQISSEVPQNLSASRPQDRQFILSSKKLLLSDSGFYLCAWGGDRVEAFFGQGTRLTVV.

The chain couples TRBV6-5 to TRBJ2-4; 7 bases line up with TRBD1. V dropped 0 bases and J dropped 9; count of bases not matched to a gene: 5. This CDR3 has 14 amino acids. CDR1 is MNHEY and CDR2 is SVGAGI in the germline V gene. The CDR3 DNA is TGTGCCAGCAGTTACTCGTACGGGACAGCCATTCAGTACTTC. This encodes CASSYSYGTAIQYF.

This clone is a singleton in its sample. The chain recombines TRBV6-4 with TRBJ2-1; TRBD2 aligns across 11 bases. This CDR3 is built from 15 residues. Germline loops: CDR1 MRHNA, CDR2 SNTAGT. Germline trimming cut 0 bases from V and 12 bases from J; bases unmatched to any gene: 7. The CDR3 nucleotides are TGTGCCAGCAGTGACTCTTTAGCGGGGGGGTCGGTGCAGTTCTTC. It is translated as CASSDSLAGGSVQFF.

The CDR3 nucleotides read TGTGCCAGCACGGACGGACAGGGGATCTATGGCTACACCTTC. Amino acid sequence: CASTDGQGIYGYTF. This chain uses TRBV6-5 with TRBJ1-2; 9 bases map to TRBD1. The CDR3 length is 14 residues. The germline V gene has CDR1 MNHEY and CDR2 SVGAGI. V lost 7 bases and J lost 4; bases outside the gene matches: 7.

The chain links TRBV30 to TRBJ2-1; 7 bases agree with TRBD1. Germline-derived CDR1 and CDR2 are GTSNPN and SVGIG (reference sequence). The ends lost 0 bases at V and 3 bases at J; junction bases unmatched: 5. The CDR3 is 15 residues long. The CDR3 protein is CAWSVLRDSYNEQFF. The CDR3 bases are TGTGCCTGGAGTGTCCTCCGGGACAGCTACAATGAGCAGTTCTTC.

The chain joins TRBV7-3 to TRBJ2-1; 7 bases are a match to TRBD1. The CDR3 length is 13 residues. J lost 8 bases, V lost 2 bases, and 3 bases had no gene match. Germline V lookup: CDR1 SGHTA, CDR2 FQGTGA. CDR3 amino acids: CASSLGQADEQFF. CDR3 DNA sequence: TGTGCCAGCAGCTTAGGACAGGCGGATGAGCAGTTCTTC.

This clone was picked up one time. V and J are TRBV2 and TRBJ2-7; D gene unclear. The CDR3 loop spans 14 amino acids. Germline CDR1 reads SNHLY; CDR2 reads FYNNEI. V gave up 6 bases and J gave up 2 bases, with 14 bases separating them. CDR3 residues: CASRRSLSTYEQYF. The CDR3, as DNA: TGTGCCAGCAGACGGTCACTCTCGACCTACGAGCAGTACTTC.

The chain uses TRBV10-3 and TRBJ2-7, with 8 nucleotides matching TRBD1. The CDR3 runs 16 residues. The V gene's germline CDR1 is ENHRY and CDR2 SYGVKD. V lost 3 bases and J lost 3; bases outside the gene matches: 10. CDR3 sequence: CAISDRNQGANYEQYF. The CDR3 DNA sequence: TGTGCCATCAGTGATAGGAACCAGGGGGCTAACTACGAGCAGTACTTC.

This chain connects TRBV6-4 to TRBJ1-2, with D perhaps TRBD1 (6 bases). Trimming took 3 bases from V and 2 from J, leaving 10 bases between them. Germline CDR1 is MRHNA and CDR2 is SNTAGT. The CDR3 totals 14 residues. The CDR3 here is CASSESQGNYGYTF. As DNA, the CDR3 is TGTGCCAGCAGTGAAAGCCAGGGGAACTATGGCTACACCTTC.

The chain recombines TRBV29-1 with TRBJ2-7, with 7 bases lining up with TRBD1. This CDR3 is built from 13 residues. Losses at the gene ends were 6 bases for V and 3 bases for J; bases not matched to a gene: 8. Germline V gene data show CDR1 as SQVTM and CDR2 as ANQGSEA. This chain's CDR3 is CSVIRDSLYEQYF. The CDR3 DNA reads as TGCAGCGTGATACGGGACAGCCTCTACGAGCAGTACTTC.

This clone has just one count. This sequence joins TRBV9 and TRBJ2-5; 8 bases align to TRBD2. CDR1 SGDLS and CDR2 YYNGEE come from the germline V gene. Unmatched junction bases numbered 8, after V lost 0 bases and J lost 4 bases. There are 16 residues in the CDR3. The CDR3 reads CASSVGYSGGRETQYF. DNA of the CDR3: TGTGCCAGCAGCGTAGGATACAGCGGGGGTCGAGAGACCCAGTACTTC.

This chain uses TRBV7-9 with TRBJ1-2; D unresolved. The V end lost 1 base, the J end lost 10 bases, and 13 bases lay between the germline ends. The length of the CDR3 is 13 residues. Germline-derived CDR1 and CDR2 are SEHNR and FQNEAQ (reference sequence). CDR3 in amino acids: CASSLEADGHYTF. The CDR3 DNA follows: TGTGCCAGCAGCTTAGAAGCGGATGGCCACTACACCTTC. Drawing the rest from reference TRBV7-9 and TRBJ1-2, the complete variable domain is DTGVSQNPRHKITKRGQNVTFRCDPISEHNRLYWYRQTLGQGPEFLTYFQNEAQLEKSRLLSDRFSAERPKGSFSTLEIQRTEQGDSAMYLCASSLEADGHYTFGSGTRLTVV.